Following are 29 T cell receptor beta chains from one sample sequenced in a study of glioma-infiltrating T cells. The iRepertoire nested amplicon-rescue multiplex PCR amplified TCR alpha and beta CDR3s from RNA. TCRdb ran MiXCR on the multiplex PCR reads and lists one entry per CDR3 protein. The profile shows about 20,000 distinct CDR3 sequences, around 24% of them singletons. Specimen: glioma tissue, nonneoplastic brain tissue, or PBMCs (not recorded which). These TCRs come from a human donor with low-grade glioma or glioblastoma, undergoing nonglioma brain surgery, or in good health (not recorded which).

This clonotype has at least ten counts. The V gene is TRBV7-9, the J gene TRBJ2-6; no clear D gene. V was trimmed by 4 bases and J by 5 bases, leaving 6 bases between them. Germline V lookup: CDR1 SEHNR, CDR2 FQNEAQ (reference sequence). The CDR3 is 13 residues long. The CDR3 region is CASSSRRANVLTF. For the CDR3, the DNA is TGTGCCAGCAGCTCGCGAAGGGCCAACGTCCTGACTTTC. Supplemented by reference TRBV7-9 and TRBJ2-6, the full variable domain reads DTGVSQNPRHKITKRGQNVTFRCDPISEHNRLYWYRQTLGQGPEFLTYFQNEAQLEKSRLLSDRFSAERPKGSFSTLEIQRTEQGDSAMYLCASSSRRANVLTFGAGSRLTVL.

This clonotype was observed a single time. The chain has TRBV4-1 and TRBJ2-7; 9 nucleotides line up with TRBD2. Per germline, CDR1 MGHRA and CDR2 YSYEKL. V shed 5 bases, J shed 0 bases, and the junction held 8 bases outside the gene matches. This CDR3 contains 16 residues. The CDR3 DNA reads TGCGCCAGCAGCACACGACTAGCGGCCTTCTCCTACGAGCAGTACTTC. This codes for CASSTRLAAFSYEQYF.

This clonotype is a singleton in its sample. A much larger clonotype is one base distant, so this may be a read error. The chain combines TRBV6-6 with TRBJ2-1; either TRBD1 or TRBD2 may fit D (5 bases each). V was pared by 4 bases and J by 5 bases, with 18 bases between. Germline loops: CDR1 MNHNY, CDR2 SVGAGI (reference sequence). This CDR3 is 16 amino acids long. The CDR3 spells CASSSHTGRQDNEQFF. The CDR3 region has the DNA TGTGCCAGCAGTTCCCACACGGGACGGCAAGACAATGAGCAGTTCTTC.

The gene calls are TRBV27 and TRBJ2-1, with D perhaps TRBD1 (5 bases). In germline, CDR1 is MNHEY, CDR2 SMNVEV (reference sequence). The V end was cut by 1 base, the J end by 5 bases, with 15 bases between. The CDR3 runs to 16 residues. This chain's CDR3 is CASSLLGQENNNEQFF. CDR3 sequence (DNA): TGTGCCAGCAGTTTATTGGGGCAGGAGAATAACAATGAGCAGTTCTTC.

At least ten counts were recorded for this clonotype. The genes are TRBV7-9 and TRBJ1-2; a weak D match, TRBD1 (6 bases). The CDR3 runs to 12 residues. V gave up 4 bases and J gave up 3 bases, with 6 bases separating them. CDR1 and CDR2 (germline): SEHNR, FQNEAQ (reference sequence). In DNA, the CDR3 is TGTGCCAGCAGCTCAGGGGACTATGGCTACACCTTC. This encodes CASSSGDYGYTF.

Worth noting for this clonotype: Just one base apart from a much larger clone, this may be a read error. The chain carries TRBV20-1 and TRBJ2-1; tentatively, D is TRBD2 (5 bases). The CDR3 has 11 residues. CDR1 DFQATT and CDR2 SNEGSKA come from the germline V gene (reference sequence). The CDR3 is CSAPTGREQLF. The DNA for the CDR3 is TGCAGTGCTCCGACTGGAAGGGAGCAGTTGTTC.

The chain joins TRBV19 to TRBJ2-3, with 7 bases matching TRBD1. This CDR3 has 16 amino acids. Germline values: CDR1 LNHDA, CDR2 SQIVND (reference sequence). Trimming took 5 bases from V and 0 from J; bases not matched to a gene: 8. The CDR3 nucleotides read TGTGCCAGTAGTGGAACCGGGACAGCGAGCACAGATACGCAGTATTTT. Amino acids: CASSGTGTASTDTQYF.

The chain recombines TRBV3-1 with TRBJ1-6; tentatively, D is TRBD1 (5 bases). This CDR3 is 15 amino acids long. Germline assignment: CDR1 LGHDT and CDR2 YNNKEL (reference sequence). V was shortened by 2 bases and J by 9 bases, with 14 bases between the two germline ends. In nucleotides, the CDR3 is TGTGCCAGCAGCCAATCTGACAGAACCCGTTCACCCCTCCACTTT. Protein product: CASSQSDRTRSPLHF.

The rearrangement uses TRBV7-8 and TRBJ2-5; D is uncertain. The CDR3 has 14 residues. V lost 1 base to trimming and J lost 4 bases, with 10 bases between them. Germline V gene sequence: CDR1 SGHVS, CDR2 FQNEAQ. The DNA of the CDR3 is TGTGCCAGCAGCTTAGTTAGGACGGTAGAGACCCAGTACTTC. This codes for CASSLVRTVETQYF.

This clonotype was observed many times. The chain employs TRBV20-1 and TRBJ2-7; no definite D call. Germline values: CDR1 DFQATT, CDR2 SNEGSKA (reference sequence). This CDR3 is 14 amino acids long. With 2 bases removed from V and 2 bases from J, the gap between germline ends came to 13 bases. CDR3 nucleotides: TGCAGTGCTAGAACAAACAGTTTCCCCTACGAGCAGTACTTC. Translating it yields CSARTNSFPYEQYF.

This clonotype appeared a few times. Because the CDR3 is missing its conserved closing phenylalanine or tryptophan, this is likely a read error. The CDR3 DNA follows: TGTGCCAGTAATAGCGGGGGGGCCCATGAGCAGTTCCTC. Its translation is CASNSGGAHEQFL. This chain joins TRBV19 and TRBJ2-1; TRBD2 aligns across 11 bases. V lost 7 bases, J lost 8 bases, and 4 bases stayed unmatched. CDR1 LNHDA and CDR2 SQIVND come from the germline V gene (reference sequence). This CDR3 contains 13 residues.

The V call is TRBV10-3, the J call TRBJ1-5; the D is unclear. Germline loops: CDR1 ENHRY, CDR2 SYGVKD. Trimming removed 7 bases at V and 5 bases at J, with 12 bases between. The length of the CDR3 is 13 residues. The CDR3 DNA reads TGTGCCATCACGGCGAGAGCGGATCAGCCCCAGCATTTT. This encodes CAITARADQPQHF.

Worth noting for this clonotype: Being one base from a much bigger clone, this may be a read error. The chain employs TRBV6-2 or TRBV6-3 and TRBJ2-5; TRBD2 is a possible D gene (5 bases). This CDR3 contains 14 residues. Per the germline V gene, CDR1 is MNHEY and CDR2 is SVGEGT. CDR3 residues: CASSYLDWQGTQYF. The CDR3 nucleotides are TGTGCCAGCAGTTATTTGGACTGGCAAGGGACCCAGTACTTC.

This clonotype was recorded at least ten times. The V gene is TRBV4-3, the J gene TRBJ2-3, with unresolved D. The germline V gene has CDR1 LGHNA and CDR2 YSLEER. Trimming pared 2 bases from V and 2 bases from J, leaving 8 bases between. The CDR3 extends over 14 amino acids. CDR3 sequence: CASSQSVDTDTQYF. The CDR3 bases are TGCGCCAGCAGCCAAAGCGTAGACACAGATACGCAGTATTTT.

V usage is TRBV6-1 and J usage is TRBJ2-3, with 16 bases fitting TRBD2. Looked up from germline, CDR1 is MNHNS and CDR2 is SASEGT. The CDR3 spans 15 residues. V shed 6 bases, J shed 4 bases, and the junction held 1 base outside the gene matches. The CDR3 DNA reads TGTGCCAGCAGGGGACTAGCGGGGGGGCCAGATACGCAGTATTTT. It codes for CASRGLAGGPDTQYF.

Comment on this clonotype: A read error may be the cause here, since a much bigger clone is one base away. The CDR3 DNA is TGTGCCAGCGAACAGGGAGATTCCTACAAGCAGTACTTC. It codes for CASEQGDSYKQYF. This chain connects TRBV6-5 to TRBJ2-7; D possibly corresponds to TRBD1 (6 bases). The CDR3 has 13 residues. Germline V lookup: CDR1 MNHEY, CDR2 SVGAGI.

This clonotype was observed at least ten times. This CDR3 reads CSARVGTSGTDTQYF. CDR3 coding DNA: TGCAGTGCTAGAGTGGGGACTAGCGGCACAGATACGCAGTATTTT. This chain joins TRBV20-1 and TRBJ2-3; 10 positions agree with TRBD2. The germline V gene encodes CDR1 DFQATT and CDR2 SNEGSKA (reference sequence). Germline trimming cut 1 base from V and 1 base from J; bases unmatched to any gene: 2. CDR3 length equals 15 residues.

As regards this clonotype: This may be a read error: a much more frequent sequence differs by one nucleotide. The chain employs TRBV20-1 and TRBJ2-7; 9 bases are shared with TRBD1. Germline V gene sequence: CDR1 DFQATT, CDR2 SNEGSKA (reference sequence). The CDR3 totals 15 residues. Trimming removed 0 bases from V and 7 bases from J; junction bases left unmatched: 10. CDR3 coding DNA: TGCAGTGCTAGAGACGCGGACAGGGGATCATATGAGCAGTACTTC. Encoded protein: CSARDADRGSYEQYF.

This chain connects TRBV7-2 to TRBJ1-2; D possibly corresponds to TRBD1 (5 bases). V was cut by 4 bases and J by 0 bases, with 18 bases left in between. This CDR3 contains 17 residues. Looked up from germline, CDR1 is SGHTA and CDR2 is FQGNSA. Here the CDR3 DNA reads TGTGCCAGCAGCTCGCGGGACGGGGTTCACACTAACTATGGCTACACCTTC. This translates into CASSSRDGVHTNYGYTF.

A few counts support this clonotype. V gene TRBV29-1 combines with J gene TRBJ1-1; D unresolved. This CDR3 comprises 14 residues. The V gene lost 4 bases and the J gene lost 3 bases, with 15 bases spanning the gap. Germline V gene data show CDR1 as SQVTM and CDR2 as ANQGSEA. Written as DNA, the CDR3 is TGCAGCGTTGGGCCCGGGGATAGAGACACTGAAGCTTTCTTT. Residues: CSVGPGDRDTEAFF. Combining the CDR3 with reference TRBV29-1 and TRBJ1-1 gives the whole variable domain SAVISQKPSRDICQRGTSLTIQCQVDSQVTMMFWYRQQPGQSLTLIATANQGSEATYESGFVIDKFPISRPNLTFSTLTVSNMSPEDSSIYLCSVGPGDRDTEAFFGQGTRLTVV.

This clonotype appeared a few times. A read error is possible here, since a much larger clone lies one base away. The rearrangement joins TRBV6-2 or TRBV6-3 to TRBJ2-1; D might be TRBD2 (5 bases). The CDR3 runs to 14 residues. Germline assignment: CDR1 MNHEY and CDR2 SVGEGT. V was trimmed by 5 bases and J by 9 bases, leaving 17 bases between them. CDR3 loop: CASSRSTRSSEQFF. The CDR3, as DNA: TGTGCCAGCAGTCGATCAACTAGGAGCAGTGAGCAGTTCTTC.

This clonotype showed up many times. Here the CDR3 reads CSAQTSGHLSYF. The CDR3 DNA reads TGCAGTGCCCAGACTAGCGGCCACCTCTCGTACTTC. V and J are TRBV20-1 and TRBJ2-7, with 9 bases fitting TRBD2. CDR1 DFQATT and CDR2 SNEGSKA come from the germline V gene (reference sequence). This CDR3 region has 12 residues. J gave up 12 bases and V 6 bases, and 12 bases lay outside the gene matches.

This clonotype was counted between two and nine times. The rearrangement joins TRBV7-2 to TRBJ1-4; D is undetermined. Looked up from germline, CDR1 is SGHTA and CDR2 is FQGNSA. The CDR3 covers 15 residues. V lost 4 bases, J lost 0 bases, and 9 bases lay in between. The CDR3 sequence is CASSSVQTTNEKLFF. In DNA, the CDR3 is TGTGCCAGCAGCTCCGTGCAGACAACTAATGAAAAACTGTTTTTT.

This clonotype occurred a few times. V and J are TRBV12-3 or TRBV12-4 and TRBJ1-3, with D possibly matching TRBD1 (5 bases). This CDR3 is built from 15 residues. The V end lost 7 bases, the J end lost 0 bases, and 13 bases lay between the germline ends. The CDR3 nucleotides read TGTGCCAGCATTAACTGGGGGGTCTCTGGAAACACCATATATTTT. Protein sequence: CASINWGVSGNTIYF.

This clonotype appeared once. This sequence may be a read error, since a much larger clone differs from it by one base. V is TRBV6-2 or TRBV6-3 and J is TRBJ2-5, with TRBD1 as a possible D gene (6 bases). This CDR3 has 13 amino acids. Germline values: CDR1 MNHEY, CDR2 SVGEGT. The CDR3 nucleotides read TGTGCCAGCTCCGACAGGAGCCAAGAGACCAAGTACTTC. Translating gives CASSDRSQETKYF.

Remarks on this clonotype: A read error may be the cause here, since a much bigger clone is one base away. The V call is TRBV7-2, the J call TRBJ1-2, with 7 positions matching TRBD1. The CDR3 covers 14 residues. CDR1 is SGHTA and CDR2 is FQGNSA in the germline V gene. After removal of 1 base from V and 9 bases from J, the junction contained 8 bases not matched to a gene. CDR3 sequence: CASSLGGDSYCYTF. The CDR3 DNA reads as TGTGCCAGCAGCTTAGGTGGGGACAGTTATTGCTACACCTTC.

This clonotype was picked up one time. The CDR3 end shows no conserved phenylalanine or tryptophan, and so a read error is likely. J is TRBJ2-7 and V is TRBV28, with no clear D. Germline assignment: CDR1 MDHEN and CDR2 SYDVKM. The CDR3 runs to 12 residues. V was cut by 6 bases and J by 6 bases, with 12 bases left in between. The CDR3 DNA reads TGTGCCAGCAGCTCCTCCCTCCGCGAGCAGTACTCC. Translating gives CASSSSLREQYS.

This clonotype showed up just a few times. The gene calls are TRBV7-2 and TRBJ1-2, with 8 bases lining up with TRBD1. The germline V gene has CDR1 SGHTA and CDR2 FQGNSA. CDR3 length: 14 amino acids. The J segment lost 9 bases and the V segment lost 9 bases, leaving 15 bases of the junction unmatched. The CDR3 region is CARDSGQDLSSYTF. As DNA, the CDR3 is TGTGCCAGAGACTCGGGACAGGATTTGAGTAGCTACACCTTC.

There are many counts of this clonotype. The CDR3 DNA follows: TGTGCCAGCGGAGACAGTAACACCGGGGAGCTGTTTTTT. This codes for CASGDSNTGELFF. This rearrangement joins TRBV12-3 or TRBV12-4 to TRBJ2-2; TRBD1 is a possible D gene (5 bases). Trimming took 8 bases from V and 2 from J, leaving 9 bases between them. The CDR3 is 13 amino acids.